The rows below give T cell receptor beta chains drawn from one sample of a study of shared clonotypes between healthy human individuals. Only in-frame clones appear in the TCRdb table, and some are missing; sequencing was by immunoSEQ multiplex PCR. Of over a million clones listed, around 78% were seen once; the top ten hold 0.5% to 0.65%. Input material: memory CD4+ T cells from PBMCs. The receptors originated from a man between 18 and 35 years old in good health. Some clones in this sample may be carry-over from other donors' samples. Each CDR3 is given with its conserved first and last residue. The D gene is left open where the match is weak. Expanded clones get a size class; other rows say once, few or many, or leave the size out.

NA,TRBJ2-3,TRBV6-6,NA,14,TGTGCCAGCAGCCTAGGTGGGAGCACAGATACGCAGTATTTT,CASSLGGSTDTQYF
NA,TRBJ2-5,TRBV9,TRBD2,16,TGTGCCAGCAGCGTAGATCCGGGAGGGCGGGGAGAGACCCAGTACTTC,CASSVDPGGRGETQYF
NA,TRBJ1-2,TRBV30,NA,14,TGTGCCTGGAGTGACGGCAGGGATAACGGTGGCTACACCTTC,CAWSDGRDNGGYTF
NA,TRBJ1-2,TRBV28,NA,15,TGTGCCAGCAGTCCCCCCCACTCGGGGGGCGATGGCTACACCTTC,CASSPPHSGGDGYTF
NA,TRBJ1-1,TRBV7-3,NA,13,TGTGCCAGCAGCTTCCCACCCACGAATGAAGCTTTCTTT,CASSFPPTNEAFF
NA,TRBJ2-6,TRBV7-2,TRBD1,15,TGTGCCAGCAGCTTGCAGGGGGCTGGGGCCAACGTCCTGACTTTC,CASSLQGAGANVLTF
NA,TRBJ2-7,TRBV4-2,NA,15,TGTGCCAGCAGCCAAGGGAGGCAGGGCGATTACGAGCAGTACTTC,CASSQGRQGDYEQYF
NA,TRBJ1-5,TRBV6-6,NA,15,TGTGCCAGCAGTTACGGGGGGGTAGGGATGCAGCCCCAGCATTTT,CASSYGGVGMQPQHF
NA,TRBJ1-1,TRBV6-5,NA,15,TGTGCCAGCAGTTACGGGGGGTTAAAGGACACTGAAGCTTTCTTT,CASSYGGLKDTEAFF
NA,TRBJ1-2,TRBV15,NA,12,TGTGCCACCAGCAGCCCAGCATATGGCTACACCTTC,CATSSPAYGYTF
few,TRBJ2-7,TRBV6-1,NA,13,TGTGCCAGCAGCCGGGAGCTCTACTACGAGCAGTACTTC,CASSRELYYEQYF
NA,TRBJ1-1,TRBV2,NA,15,TGTGCCAGCAGGGTCGTCCCGGGGCCCAACACTGAAGCTTTCTTT,CASRVVPGPNTEAFF
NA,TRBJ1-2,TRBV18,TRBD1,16,TGTGCCAGCTCTCCCACCCGGGACAGGGATAACTATGGCTACACCTTC,CASSPTRDRDNYGYTF
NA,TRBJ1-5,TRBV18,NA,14,TGTGCCAGCTCCAGAGCCGATAGCAATCAGCCCCAGCATTTT,CASSRADSNQPQHF
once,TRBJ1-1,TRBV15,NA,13,TGTGCCACCAGCAGAGAGAGGGTGACTGAAGCTTTCTTT,CATSRERVTEAFF
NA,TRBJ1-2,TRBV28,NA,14,TGTGCCAGCAGTTTAAGACAGTCTAACTATGGCTACACCTTC,CASSLRQSNYGYTF
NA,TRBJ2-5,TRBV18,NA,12,TGTGCCAGCTCACCCAACCAAGAGACCCAGTACTTC,CASSPNQETQYF
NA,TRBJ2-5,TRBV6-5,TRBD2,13,TGTGCCAGCAGGAAAGCGGGGCAAGAGACCCAGTACTTC,CASRKAGQETQYF
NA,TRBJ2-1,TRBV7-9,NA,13,TGTGCCACCGCGAGGCTAGCGAACAATGAGCAGTTCTTC,CATARLANNEQFF
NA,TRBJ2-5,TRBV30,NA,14,TGTGCCTGGAGTGTAGGCGGGGCTCAGGAGACCCAGTACTTC,CAWSVGGAQETQYF
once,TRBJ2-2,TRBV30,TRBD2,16,TGTGCCTGGAATCAGGGACTAGCGGGAAACACCGGGGAGCTGTTTTTT,CAWNQGLAGNTGELFF
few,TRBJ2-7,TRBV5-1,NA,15,TGCGCCAGCAGCTTGTGGGCAGAGTCGACCTACGAGCAGTACTTC,CASSLWAESTYEQYF
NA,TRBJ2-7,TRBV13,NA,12,TGTGCCAGCAGCTTCCGGGTAGGCGAGCAGTACTTC,CASSFRVGEQYF
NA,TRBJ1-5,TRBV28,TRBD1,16,TGTGCCAGCCTTTCGGGACAGGGCTATAGCAATCAGCCCCAGCATTTT,CASLSGQGYSNQPQHF
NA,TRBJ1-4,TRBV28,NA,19,TGTGCCAGCAGTATCCGGGCGTTACCGATATCTGCAACTAATGAAAAACTGTTTTTT,CASSIRALPISATNEKLFF
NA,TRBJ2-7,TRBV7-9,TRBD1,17,TGTGCCAGCAGCGCAGACAGGGGCGCGGGGTTGTTCTACGAGCAGTACTTC,CASSADRGAGLFYEQYF
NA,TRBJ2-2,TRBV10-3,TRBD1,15,TGTGCCATCAGTGGGACAGGGGGAGACACCGGGGAGCTGTTTTTT,CAISGTGGDTGELFF
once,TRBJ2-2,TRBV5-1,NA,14,TGCGCCAGCAGCTTGGGCCCCAGCACCGGGGAGCTGTTTTTT,CASSLGPSTGELFF
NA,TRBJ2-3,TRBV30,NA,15,TGTGCCTGGAGTCCCCTCGGGAGTCGCGCAGATACGCAGTATTTT,CAWSPLGSRADTQYF
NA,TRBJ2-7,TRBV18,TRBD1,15,TGTGCCAGCTCACCGGGACAGGGGCCTACCTACGAGCAGTACTTC,CASSPGQGPTYEQYF
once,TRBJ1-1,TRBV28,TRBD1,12,TGTGCCAGCAGCGTGACAGGGAGTAGAACTTTCTTT,CASSVTGSRTFF
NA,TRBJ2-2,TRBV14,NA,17,TGTGCCAGCAGCCAAGGGGCACTGCGCGGGTCCACCGGGGAGCTGTTTTTT,CASSQGALRGSTGELFF
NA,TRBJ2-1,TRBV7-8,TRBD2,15,TGTGCCAGCAGTCCAGGACTAGCGGCTTACAATGAGCAGTTCTTC,CASSPGLAAYNEQFF
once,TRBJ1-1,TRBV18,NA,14,TGTGCCAGCTCACTAACGACTCTGGACACTGAAGCTTTCTTT,CASSLTTLDTEAFF
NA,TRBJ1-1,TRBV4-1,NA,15,TGCGCCAGCAGCCAGCCTATGGGGAGGGACACTGAAGCTTTCTTT,CASSQPMGRDTEAFF
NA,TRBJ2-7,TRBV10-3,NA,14,TGTGCCATCAGTGAGGGGACTTGGACTCGCGAGCAGTACTTC,CAISEGTWTREQYF
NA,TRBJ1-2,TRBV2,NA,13,TGTGCCAGCAGTGTACGGACTAACTATGGCTACACCTTC,CASSVRTNYGYTF
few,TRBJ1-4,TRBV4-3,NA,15,TGCGCCAGCAGCCAAGATTTGGGCCAAAATGAAAAACTGTTTTTT,CASSQDLGQNEKLFF
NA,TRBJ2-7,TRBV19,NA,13,TGTGCCAGTAGGAGGGGAGGTTCGCCTGAGCAGTACTTC,CASRRGGSPEQYF
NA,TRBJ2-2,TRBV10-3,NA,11,TGTGCCATCAGATCCACCGGGGAGCTGTTTTTT,CAIRSTGELFF
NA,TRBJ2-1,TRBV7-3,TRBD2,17,TGTGCCAGTTCACCGGCGGGCGGGAGTTTTTCCTACAATGAGCAGTTCTTC,CASSPAGGSFSYNEQFF